This T cell receptor (beta chain) originates from a study of blood T cell repertoires in COVID-19. Study-wide context: Samples came from the United States, Italy and Spain, spanning acute and convalescent COVID-19. PBMCs, B-cell-depleted T cells, or T cells were the source of the cDNA or gDNA that made up the material.

Methods used by the authors: How many nucleated cells were present was estimated from reference gene primer amplification. The method was immunoSEQ multiplex PCR; TCRdb's version includes in-frame clones alone and lacks a portion of them. V and J calls plus clone size are reproduced from that table; the DNA served to infer D and trimming. The data show 45,000 or so clones, roughly 89% seen once. The length of the CDR3 is 15 residues. The germline V gene has CDR1 SEHNR and CDR2 FQNEAQ (reference sequence). V gave up 6 bases and J gave up 7 bases, with 21 bases separating them. The sequenced material came from peripheral blood. The gene calls are TRBV7-9 and TRBJ1-2; unclear D gene. The clonotype originates from an elderly man with acute or convalescent COVID-19. In DNA, the CDR3 is TGTGCCAGCAGGGAATGGGGTATAGAGGACTCTGGCTACACCTTC. Its translation: CASREWGIEDSGYTF.